These 32 T cell receptor beta chains were sequenced from one sample in a study of early T cells in non-severe SARS-CoV-2 infection. TCRdb reprocessed the 5' RACE reads with MiXCR, giving one entry per CDR3 protein. The sample shows about 64,000 distinct CDR3 sequences, roughly 9% of them seen only once. The sequences come from whole blood, collected at baseline. All receptors derive from an adult who was a healthcare worker with PCR-confirmed SARS-CoV-2 infection or an uninfected control (not recorded which).

V usage is TRBV7-6 and J usage is TRBJ2-1; 10 bases are shared with TRBD2. The CDR3 loop spans 17 amino acids. The V segment lost 1 base and the J segment 7 bases; nucleotides outside the gene matches: 10. Germline lookup yields CDR1 SGHVS and CDR2 FNYEAQ. The CDR3 nucleotides are TGTGCCAGCAGCTTAGACGAGCGGGAGGGCCTCTGGAATGAGCAGTTCTTC. Translating it yields CASSLDEREGLWNEQFF.

This chain joins TRBV5-1 and TRBJ2-3; 7 nucleotides line up with TRBD2. This CDR3 comprises 16 residues. Germline V gene data show CDR1 as SGHRS and CDR2 as YFSETQ. The J segment lost 2 bases and the V segment lost 4 bases, leaving 10 bases of the junction unmatched. The CDR3 is CASSPGTTALTDTQYF. The CDR3 DNA reads as TGCGCCAGCAGCCCCGGGACTACGGCTCTCACAGATACGCAGTATTTT.

The rearrangement links TRBV20-1 to TRBJ1-4; tentatively, D is TRBD1 (6 bases). The ends were cut back, 0 bases at V and 5 bases at J, with 13 bases in the middle. The CDR3 contains 15 residues. Germline V lookup: CDR1 DFQATT, CDR2 SNEGSKA (reference sequence). CDR3 DNA sequence: TGCAGTGCTAGAGATCAAGTACAGGGAAATGAAAAACTGTTTTTT. It encodes CSARDQVQGNEKLFF.

The table lists this clonotype with a few counts. The gene calls are TRBV5-1 and TRBJ2-7; no clear D. The CDR3 extends over 13 amino acids. Germline V gene data show CDR1 as SGHRS and CDR2 as YFSETQ. V was shortened by 4 bases and J by 0 bases, with 8 bases between the two germline ends. CDR3 sequence (DNA): TGCGCCAGCAGCCCACCAGCCTCCTACGAGCAGTACTTC. Residues: CASSPPASYEQYF.

This clonotype was seen only a few times. The genes are TRBV20-1 and TRBJ1-1, with 7 positions matching TRBD1. Germline trimming cut 5 bases from V and 5 bases from J; bases unmatched to any gene: 11. Germline lookup yields CDR1 DFQATT and CDR2 SNEGSKA (reference sequence). CDR3 length: 14 amino acids. The CDR3 spells CSAAADRVGTEAFF. The CDR3 region has the DNA TGCAGTGCTGCGGCAGACAGGGTGGGGACTGAAGCTTTCTTT.

The chain recombines TRBV6-6 with TRBJ2-5; D is undetermined. The V and J ends lost 10 bases and 2 bases respectively, with 11 bases between them. Germline lookup yields CDR1 MNHNY and CDR2 SVGAGI (reference sequence). CDR3 length: 12 amino acids. The DNA for the CDR3 is TGTGCCACCGGAAGCCGGCAAGAGACCCAGTACTTC. Its translation is CATGSRQETQYF.

The chain carries TRBV27 and TRBJ1-6, with D hard to call. Germline assignment: CDR1 MNHEY and CDR2 SMNVEV (reference sequence). The ends were cut back, 5 bases at V and 11 bases at J, with 13 bases in the middle. The CDR3 runs 13 residues. CDR3: CASSSSRFTPLHF. DNA of the CDR3: TGTGCCAGCAGTAGCTCCAGGTTCACACCCCTCCACTTT.

CDR3: CASSPRLGTGANEQYF. CDR3 bases: TGTGCCAGCAGCCCCCGTTTGGGGACAGGGGCCAACGAGCAGTACTTC. The chain has TRBV7-6 and TRBJ2-7; 10 nucleotides agree with TRBD1. CDR1 and CDR2 (germline): SGHVS, FNYEAQ. J lost 5 bases, V lost 5 bases, and 12 bases had no gene match. The length of the CDR3 is 16 residues.

This chain joins TRBV19 and TRBJ2-1; 9 bases are a match to TRBD2. This CDR3 has 15 residues. The V gene end was trimmed by 3 bases and the J gene end by 5 bases; junction bases not matched to a gene: 5. CDR1 and CDR2 from the germline V gene are LNHDA and SQIVND (reference sequence). The CDR3 protein is CASSIIAGANNEQFF. In DNA form, the CDR3 reads TGTGCCAGTAGTATCATAGCGGGAGCAAACAATGAGCAGTTCTTC.

There are a few counts of this clonotype. The chain carries TRBV7-3 and TRBJ2-1, with D possibly TRBD2 on 6 matching bases. The CDR3 totals 15 residues. Per the germline V gene, CDR1 is SGHTA and CDR2 is FQGTGA. V gave up 1 base and J gave up 6 bases, with 13 bases separating them. CDR3: CASSLSSFGSNEQFF. The DNA of the CDR3 is TGTGCCAGCAGCTTAAGTTCTTTCGGGAGCAATGAGCAGTTCTTC.

The chain employs TRBV4-3 and TRBJ2-1; TRBD1 aligns across 9 bases. In germline, CDR1 is LGHNA, CDR2 YSLEER. The CDR3 extends over 16 amino acids. V shed 4 bases, J shed 1 base, and the junction held 5 bases outside the gene matches. The CDR3 nucleotides are TGCGCCAGCAGCCGGGACAGGGCCTCGTCCTACAATGAGCAGTTCTTC. As protein: CASSRDRASSYNEQFF.

The chain has TRBV11-2 and TRBJ2-3, with D unresolved. The CDR3 contains 15 residues. Per germline, CDR1 SGHAT and CDR2 FQNNGV. V was cut by 5 bases and J by 3 bases, with 15 bases left in between. CDR3 nucleotide sequence: TGTGCCAGCAGCCTTCAAGGGATACAAACAGATACGCAGTATTTT. Its protein product is CASSLQGIQTDTQYF. The variable domain in full, with the rest retrieved from reference TRBV11-2 and TRBJ2-3, is EAGVAQSPRYKIIEKRQSVAFWCNPISGHATLYWYQQILGQGPKLLIQFQNNGVVDDSQLPKDRFSAERLKGVDSTLKIQPAKLEDSAVYLCASSLQGIQTDTQYFGPGTRLTVL.

This clonotype was seen more than once but under ten times. The chain uses TRBV11-1 and TRBJ2-3; 13 nucleotides line up with TRBD2. With 0 bases clipped from V and 7 bases from J, the junction kept 4 bases outside the gene matches. The germline CDR1 and CDR2 sequences are SGHAT and FQDESV (reference sequence). The CDR3 runs 16 residues. DNA for the CDR3: TGTGCCAGCAGCTTAGCGCTGACTAGCGGGAGGAATACGCAGTATTTT. Protein: CASSLALTSGRNTQYF.

V and J are TRBV7-2 and TRBJ1-1, with 7 bases matching TRBD1. There are 15 residues in the CDR3. Looked up from germline, CDR1 is SGHTA and CDR2 is FQGNSA. The ends lost 2 bases at V and 0 bases at J; junction bases unmatched: 3. CDR3 in DNA: TGTGCCAGCAGCTTACAGGGGGGGATGAACACTGAAGCTTTCTTT. Its protein is CASSLQGGMNTEAFF.

This clonotype has just a few counts. The V gene is TRBV11-2, the J gene TRBJ2-7; 9 nucleotides agree with TRBD2. With V trimmed by 2 bases and J by 0 bases, 5 bases remained unmatched. The CDR3 runs to 16 residues. The germline V gene has CDR1 SGHAT and CDR2 FQNNGV. The CDR3, as DNA: TGTGCCAGCAGCTTAACATTTAGCGGGAGCTCCTACGAGCAGTACTTC. It is translated as CASSLTFSGSSYEQYF. Looking up the rest from reference TRBV11-2 and TRBJ2-7 gives the full variable domain: EAGVAQSPRYKIIEKRQSVAFWCNPISGHATLYWYQQILGQGPKLLIQFQNNGVVDDSQLPKDRFSAERLKGVDSTLKIQPAKLEDSAVYLCASSLTFSGSSYEQYFGPGTRLTVT.

The genes are TRBV11-1 and TRBJ2-4; D not resolved. The germline CDR1 and CDR2 sequences are SGHAT and FQDESV (reference sequence). This CDR3 spans 14 amino acids. V was pared by 5 bases and J by 11 bases, with 19 bases between. CDR3 coding DNA: TGTGCCAGCAGCCCAGCGCCCGAAGCTACTTTTCAGTACTTC. It encodes CASSPAPEATFQYF.

The V and J genes are TRBV14 and TRBJ2-1; the D gene is possibly TRBD2 (6 bases). Germline V CDR1 and CDR2: SGHDN, FVKESK. The CDR3 extends over 14 amino acids. Deletions cut 4 bases from V and 8 bases from J, with 15 bases between. The CDR3 region has the DNA TGTGCCAGCAGCCGCCGGGACTGGGGCGATGAGCAGTTCTTC. The encoded protein is CASSRRDWGDEQFF.

This chain connects TRBV5-5 to TRBJ2-1; D unclear. The CDR3 covers 15 residues. The germline V and J ends were trimmed by 1 base and 5 bases, with 13 bases remaining between them. CDR1 and CDR2 (germline): SGHKS, YYEKEE (reference sequence). This chain's CDR3 is CASSLLGRGDNEQFF. The CDR3 bases are TGTGCCAGCAGCTTGCTAGGGCGAGGAGACAATGAGCAGTTCTTC. Full variable domain (outside the CDR3, taken from reference TRBV5-5 and TRBJ2-1): DAGVTQSPTHLIKTRGQQVTLRCSPISGHKSVSWYQQVLGQGPQFIFQYYEKEERGRGNFPDRFSARQFPNYSSELNVNALLLGDSALYLCASSLLGRGDNEQFFGPGTRLTVL.

In this sample, this clonotype turned up a few times. The gene calls are TRBV6-1 and TRBJ1-1, with D perhaps TRBD1 (5 bases). The CDR3 is made up of 16 amino acids. Trimming cost V 1 base and J 2 bases, with 14 bases left between them. From germline, CDR1 is MNHNS and CDR2 SASEGT. The CDR3 sequence is CASSEVGGTANTEAFF. The DNA for the CDR3 is TGTGCCAGCAGTGAAGTTGGCGGGACGGCAAACACTGAAGCTTTCTTT.

CDR3 sequence: CASSSSGGGSGETQYF. The CDR3 DNA follows: TGCGCCAGCAGCTCCTCTGGGGGCGGGAGCGGCGAGACCCAGTACTTC. V gene TRBV5-1 combines with J gene TRBJ2-5, with D possibly TRBD2 on 7 matching bases. Germline CDR1 SGHRS, CDR2 YFSETQ. V lost 3 bases to trimming and J lost 5 bases, with 20 bases between them. This CDR3 is 16 amino acids long.

This clonotype was observed at least ten times. V is TRBV15 and J is TRBJ1-5; D is possibly TRBD1 (6 bases). The CDR3 spans 15 residues. Germline assignment: CDR1 LNHNV and CDR2 YYDKDF (reference sequence). With 0 bases removed from V and 4 bases from J, the gap between germline ends came to 10 bases. The CDR3 sequence: CATSRDRTDNQPQHF. CDR3 bases: TGTGCCACCAGCAGAGATCGGACAGATAATCAGCCCCAGCATTTT.

This clonotype was found many times. V gene TRBV12-3 or TRBV12-4 combines with J gene TRBJ1-1; a possible D gene is TRBD1 (6 bases). With 6 bases removed from V and 5 bases from J, the gap between germline ends came to 16 bases. This CDR3 region has 14 residues. Written as DNA, the CDR3 is TGTGCCAGCAGAGAGACAGGCTGGGAAACTGAAGCTTTCTTT. This gives the protein CASRETGWETEAFF.

This clonotype appeared a few times. The chain carries TRBV7-6 and TRBJ1-5, with D unresolved. Germline V gene lookup returns CDR1 SGHVS and CDR2 FNYEAQ. The CDR3 extends over 13 amino acids. V was trimmed by 5 bases and J by 6 bases, leaving 11 bases between them. The CDR3: CASSNSEGQPQHF. In DNA form, the CDR3 reads TGTGCCAGCAGCAACTCCGAGGGTCAGCCCCAGCATTTT.

The table lists this clonotype with a few counts. The chain has TRBV7-2 and TRBJ2-7; 10 bases are a match to TRBD2. The V gene's germline CDR1 is SGHTA and CDR2 FQGNSA. The CDR3 spans 15 residues. Unmatched junction bases numbered 7, after V lost 5 bases and J lost 3 bases. The CDR3 sequence is CASSQTPSGSYEQYF. The CDR3, as DNA: TGTGCCAGCAGCCAAACGCCTAGCGGGAGCTACGAGCAGTACTTC.

This clonotype appeared many times. The chain joins TRBV11-2 to TRBJ1-2; D unclear. Trimming removed 0 bases from V and 3 bases from J, with 8 bases in between. The CDR3 has 14 amino acids. Looked up from germline, CDR1 is SGHAT and CDR2 is FQNNGV. The CDR3 region has the DNA TGTGCCAGCAGCTTAGATCCAGGACACTATGGCTACACCTTC. This translates into CASSLDPGHYGYTF.

This clonotype was recorded a few times. The chain's CDR3 is CASSFSLKGYLQGSYEQYF. In nucleotides, the CDR3 is TGTGCCAGCAGCTTCAGCCTCAAGGGGTATTTACAGGGGTCCTACGAGCAGTACTTC. The chain couples TRBV7-2 to TRBJ2-7; 7 bases match TRBD1. V lost 3 bases, J lost 1 base, and 18 bases stayed unmatched. Germline V gene lookup returns CDR1 SGHTA and CDR2 FQGNSA. This CDR3 comprises 19 residues.

As regards this clonotype: The CDR3 carries no conserved terminal phenylalanine or tryptophan, so it likely arises from a read error. The chain is built from TRBV18 and TRBJ2-5; D could derive from TRBD1 or TRBD2 (5 bases each). Germline V gives CDR1 KGHSH, CDR2 LQKENI. V was cut by 6 bases and J by 2 bases, with 10 bases left in between. The CDR3 runs to 13 residues. DNA of the CDR3: TGTGCCAGCTCCCGGGACCGGCAAGAGACCCAGTACTCC. Translating it yields CASSRDRQETQYS.

J is TRBJ2-1 and V is TRBV20-1, with 9 bases identical to TRBD2. The CDR3 length is 15 residues. Germline-derived CDR1 and CDR2 are DFQATT and SNEGSKA (reference sequence). The CDR3 reads CSFLAGVSSYNEQFF. The CDR3 bases are TGCAGCTTTTTAGCGGGAGTCAGCTCCTACAATGAGCAGTTCTTC.

The chain recombines TRBV3-1 with TRBJ2-7, with a tentative D call TRBD1 (6 bases). CDR1 and CDR2 from the germline V gene are LGHDT and YNNKEL (reference sequence). The CDR3 runs to 15 residues. V was trimmed by 2 bases and J by 2 bases, leaving 13 bases between them. The DNA of the CDR3 is TGTGCCAGCAGCCAACAAGTCAGGGGCGCCTACGAGCAGTACTTC. It translates to CASSQQVRGAYEQYF.

The chain uses TRBV7-3 and TRBJ2-1; 9 positions match TRBD2. Trimming cost V 5 bases and J 6 bases; bases outside gene matches: 5. This CDR3 region has 14 residues. Germline V gene sequence: CDR1 SGHTA, CDR2 FQGTGA. This CDR3 reads CASSRQGLANEQFF. The CDR3 nucleotides are TGTGCCAGCAGCCGCCAGGGACTAGCCAATGAGCAGTTCTTC.

The J gene is TRBJ2-7, the V gene TRBV20-1, with 8 bases identical to TRBD1. There are 14 residues in the CDR3. The J segment lost 5 bases and the V segment lost 5 bases, leaving 11 bases of the junction unmatched. The germline V gene has CDR1 DFQATT and CDR2 SNEGSKA (reference sequence). Here the CDR3 DNA reads TGCAGTGCTCAAACAGGGGGAGGCCGGAACGAGCAGTACTTC. The encoded protein is CSAQTGGGRNEQYF.

This clonotype was counted a few times. The chain carries TRBV12-3 or TRBV12-4 and TRBJ2-5; 8 nucleotides align to TRBD1. Germline trimming cut 4 bases from V and 5 bases from J; bases unmatched to any gene: 9. The CDR3 length is 15 residues. The CDR3 reads CASSSGDRYEETQYF. CDR3 bases: TGTGCCAGCAGTTCCGGGGACAGGTATGAGGAGACCCAGTACTTC.